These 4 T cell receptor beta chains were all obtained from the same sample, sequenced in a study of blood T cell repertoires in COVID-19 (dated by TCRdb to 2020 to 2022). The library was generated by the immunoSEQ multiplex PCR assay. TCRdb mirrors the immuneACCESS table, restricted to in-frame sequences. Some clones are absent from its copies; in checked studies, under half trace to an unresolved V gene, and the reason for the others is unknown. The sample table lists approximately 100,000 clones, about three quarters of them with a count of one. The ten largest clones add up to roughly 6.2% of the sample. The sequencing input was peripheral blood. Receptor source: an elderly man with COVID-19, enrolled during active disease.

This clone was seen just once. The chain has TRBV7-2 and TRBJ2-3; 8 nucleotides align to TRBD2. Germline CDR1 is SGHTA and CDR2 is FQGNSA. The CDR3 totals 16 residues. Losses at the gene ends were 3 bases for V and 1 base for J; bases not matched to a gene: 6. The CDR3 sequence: CASSFHSGGRTDTQYF. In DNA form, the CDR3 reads TGTGCCAGCAGCTTCCACAGCGGGGGACGCACAGATACGCAGTATTTT.

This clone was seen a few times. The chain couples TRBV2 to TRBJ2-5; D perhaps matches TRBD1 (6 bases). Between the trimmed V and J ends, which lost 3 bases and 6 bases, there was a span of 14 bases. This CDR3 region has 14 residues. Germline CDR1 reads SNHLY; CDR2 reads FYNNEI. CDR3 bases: TGTGCCAGCAGTGAGATGGGGGCTGGAAAGACCCAGTACTTC. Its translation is CASSEMGAGKTQYF.

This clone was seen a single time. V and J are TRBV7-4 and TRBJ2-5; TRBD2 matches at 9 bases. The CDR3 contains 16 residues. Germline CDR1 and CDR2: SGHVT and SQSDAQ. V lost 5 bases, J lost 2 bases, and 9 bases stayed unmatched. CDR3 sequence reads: CASSQGLAQDQETQYF. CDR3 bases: TGTGCCAGCAGCCAAGGACTAGCGCAAGATCAAGAGACCCAGTACTTC.

CDR3 sequence: CASSQERGSSYEQYF. In DNA form, the CDR3 reads TGTGCCAGCAGCCAAGAAAGGGGCAGCTCCTACGAGCAGTACTTC. The chain carries TRBV14 and TRBJ2-7; D may be TRBD1 (5 bases). Germline values: CDR1 SGHDN, CDR2 FVKESK. This CDR3 is 15 amino acids long. V was shortened by 0 bases and J by 0 bases, with 9 bases between the two germline ends.